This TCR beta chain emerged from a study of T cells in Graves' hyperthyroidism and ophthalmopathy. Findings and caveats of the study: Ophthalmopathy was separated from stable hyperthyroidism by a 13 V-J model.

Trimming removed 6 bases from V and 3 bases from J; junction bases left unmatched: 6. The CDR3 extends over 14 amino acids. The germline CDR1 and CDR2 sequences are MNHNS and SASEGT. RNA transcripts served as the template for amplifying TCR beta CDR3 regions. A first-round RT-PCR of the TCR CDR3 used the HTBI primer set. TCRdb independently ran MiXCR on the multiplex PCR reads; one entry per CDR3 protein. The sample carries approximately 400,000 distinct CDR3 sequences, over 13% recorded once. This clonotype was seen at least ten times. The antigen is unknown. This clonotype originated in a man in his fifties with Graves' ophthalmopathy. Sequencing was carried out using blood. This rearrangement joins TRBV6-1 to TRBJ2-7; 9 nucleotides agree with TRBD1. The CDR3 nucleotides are TGTGCCAGCAGACCGGGACAGGGTAACTACGAGCAGTACTTC. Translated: CASRPGQGNYEQYF.